The sequence of this TCR beta chain was determined in a study of Graves' ophthalmopathy and Graves' hyperthyroidism. At least ten counts were recorded for this clonotype. Its antigen is unidentified. The sequenced template was RNA, covering the TCR beta CDR3 region. First-round RT-PCR relied on HTBI primers, and a second-round multiplex PCR came next. TCRdb re-analysed the multiplex PCR reads in MiXCR, keeping a single row per CDR3 protein. Here the sample spans around 670,000 distinct CDR3 sequences, around 40% being singletons. Moderate-to-severe activity, CAS ≥3, NOSPECS ≥4 and duration under 3 months were recorded for donors with ophthalmopathy. The CDR3 is made up of 13 amino acids. V shed 7 bases and J 3 bases; nucleotides not matched to a gene: 4. In germline, CDR1 is SQVTM, CDR2 ANQGSEA. Overall study findings and caveats: Forecasting of ophthalmopathy progression by the model achieved less than 71% sensitivity and approximately 72% specificity.

This chain uses TRBV29-1 with TRBJ2-2, with 8 bases lining up with TRBD1. The sequence was obtained from an adult man with Graves' ophthalmopathy. Sequenced input: peripheral blood. The DNA for the CDR3 is TGCAGCGCACCGGACAGGGACACCGGGGAGCTGTTTTTT. Protein: CSAPDRDTGELFF.